Below, 13 T cell receptor beta chains from the same sample are listed, as sequenced in a study of shared clonotypes between healthy human individuals. Clones were read by immunoSEQ multiplex PCR, and TCRdb kept only the in-frame ones, dropping some. The sample includes over a million clones, about 75% of them seen just once. Input material: memory CD4+ T cells sorted from blood. Regarding subset: CD45RA-negative fraction. These receptors were collected from a man between 18 and 35 years old in good health.

The gene calls are TRBV5-8 and TRBJ1-2; D may be TRBD1 (5 bases). V was trimmed by 3 bases and J by 4 bases, leaving 13 bases between them. Per the germline V gene, CDR1 is SGHTS and CDR2 is YDEGEE. The CDR3 runs 14 residues. CDR3 bases: TGTGCCAGCAGCTACGCAGGGCAGAGCTATGGCTACACCTTC. Its protein is CASSYAGQSYGYTF.

This clone showed up just a few times. Within the sample, other DNA sequences also encode this same CDR3. The V call is TRBV10-3, the J call TRBJ2-5; D not resolved. Trimming left V 2 bases short and J 5 bases short, with 6 bases between. CDR3 size: 12 residues. From germline, CDR1 is ENHRY and CDR2 SYGVKD. The CDR3 DNA reads TGTGCCATCAGTGAGAGTGGGGAGACCCAGTACTTC. Its translation: CAISESGETQYF.

This clone is a singleton in its sample. The genes are TRBV5-8 and TRBJ1-1; 7 bases line up with TRBD1. The CDR3 length is 15 residues. Germline V gene sequence: CDR1 SGHTS, CDR2 YDEGEE. The junction had 6 bases not matched to a gene; V was cut back by 3 bases and J by 1 base. In nucleotides, the CDR3 is TGTGCCAGCAGCTGGGATGGACAGGCGAACACTGAAGCTTTCTTT. Protein sequence: CASSWDGQANTEAFF.

The CDR3 DNA is TGCGCCAGCAGTGGGGGGGCAGCCTACGAGCAGTACTTC. Protein product: CASSGGAAYEQYF. The chain combines TRBV10-1 with TRBJ2-7; either TRBD1 or TRBD2 may fit D (6 bases each). The CDR3 extends over 13 amino acids. CDR1 is WNHNN and CDR2 is SYGVQD in the germline V gene (reference sequence). Trimming took off 4 bases at V and 2 bases at J, with 9 bases between the two ends.

This clone was counted a few times. The identical CDR3 is also encoded by other nucleotide sequences in the sample. The V call is TRBV5-1, the J call TRBJ2-7; the match to TRBD2 covers 13 bases. The V and J ends lost 3 bases and 2 bases, in that order; junction bases with no gene match: 2. The CDR3 has 15 amino acids. Germline V gene data show CDR1 as SGHRS and CDR2 as YFSETQ. The CDR3 here is CASSSGLAGAYEQYF. CDR3 coding DNA: TGCGCCAGCAGCTCTGGACTAGCGGGGGCCTACGAGCAGTACTTC.

The chain is built from TRBV30 and TRBJ2-3; 8 bases line up with TRBD2. V shed 2 bases and J 0 bases; nucleotides not matched to a gene: 4. Germline CDR1 reads GTSNPN; CDR2 reads SVGIG (reference sequence). The CDR3 runs 15 residues. CDR3 bases: TGTGCCTGGAGTCGGCGGGAGGTTAGCACAGATACGCAGTATTTT. Translation gives CAWSRREVSTDTQYF.

The chain combines TRBV7-9 with TRBJ2-7; perhaps TRBD2 as D (6 bases). The length of the CDR3 is 13 residues. V was cut by 5 bases and J by 6 bases, with 14 bases left in between. Germline V gene sequence: CDR1 SEHNR, CDR2 FQNEAQ (reference sequence). The CDR3 nucleotides are TGTGCCAGCAGCCCATCCGGGACTCCCGAGCAGTACTTC. Protein product: CASSPSGTPEQYF. Filled out from reference TRBV7-9 and TRBJ2-7, the complete variable domain reads DTGVSQNPRHKITKRGQNVTFRCDPISEHNRLYWYRQTLGQGPEFLTYFQNEAQLEKSRLLSDRFSAERPKGSFSTLEIQRTEQGDSAMYLCASSPSGTPEQYFGPGTRLTVT.

V and J are TRBV21-1 and TRBJ1-2. TRBV21-1 represents a pseudogene. The CDR3 has 14 residues. This CDR3 reads CASSKGGVGYGYTF. As DNA, the CDR3 is TGTGCCAGCAGCAAAGGGGGGGTCGGCTATGGCTACACCTTC.

This clone was picked up many times. The rearrangement uses TRBV6-1 and TRBJ1-2; 7 bases are a match to TRBD1. The length of the CDR3 is 13 residues. With V trimmed by 4 bases and J by 8 bases, 7 bases remained unmatched. Germline CDR1 MNHNS, CDR2 SASEGT. The CDR3 coding sequence is TGTGCCAGCAGTGTGGAGGGGGCAAGGGGCTACACCTTC. This encodes CASSVEGARGYTF.

The chain is built from TRBV6-1 and TRBJ2-3; possible D gene TRBD2, 7 bases. The CDR3 spans 15 residues. Germline values: CDR1 MNHNS, CDR2 SASEGT. Trimming pared 1 base from V and 4 bases from J, leaving 12 bases between. CDR3 nucleotide sequence: TGTGCCAGCAGTGAAGAGGACGGGGGGCCAGATACGCAGTATTTT. Residues: CASSEEDGGPDTQYF.

The rearrangement joins TRBV18 to TRBJ2-7, with a weak D call TRBD1 (5 bases). V lost 0 bases to trimming and J lost 6 bases, with 6 bases between them. The germline V gene has CDR1 KGHSH and CDR2 LQKENI. CDR3 size: 12 residues. CDR3 sequence: CASSPPQGEQYF. CDR3 DNA sequence: TGTGCCAGCTCACCACCCCAGGGCGAGCAGTACTTC.

DNA for the CDR3: TGTGCCAGCGCTAGGGGAGTCCCTCCGGGGTTGGTGCAGTACTTC. Its translation: CASARGVPPGLVQYF. This chain uses TRBV6-5 with TRBJ2-7; D might be TRBD1 or TRBD2, each matching 5 bases. This CDR3 is built from 15 residues. From germline, CDR1 is MNHEY and CDR2 SVGAGI. Trimming removed 8 bases at V and 9 bases at J, with 26 bases between.

The chain carries TRBV2 and TRBJ2-5, with TRBD2 matching over 8 bases. The CDR3 spans 15 residues. The germline V gene has CDR1 SNHLY and CDR2 FYNNEI. Trimming removed 4 bases from V and 1 base from J; junction bases left unmatched: 5. The CDR3 DNA is TGTGCCAGCAGTGTCGAGCGGGGGAGCCAAGAGACCCAGTACTTC. Translation: CASSVERGSQETQYF.